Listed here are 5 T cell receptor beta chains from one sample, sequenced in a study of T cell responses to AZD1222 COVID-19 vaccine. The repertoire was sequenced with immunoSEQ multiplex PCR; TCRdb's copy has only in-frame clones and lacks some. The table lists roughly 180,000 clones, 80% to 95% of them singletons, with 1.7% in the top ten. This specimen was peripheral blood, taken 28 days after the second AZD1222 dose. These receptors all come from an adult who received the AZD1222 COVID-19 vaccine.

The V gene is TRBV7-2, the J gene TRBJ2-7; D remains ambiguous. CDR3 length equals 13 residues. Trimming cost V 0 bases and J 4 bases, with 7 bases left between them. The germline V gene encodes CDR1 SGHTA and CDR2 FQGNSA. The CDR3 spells CASSLARLYEQYF. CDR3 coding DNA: TGTGCCAGCAGCTTAGCGCGGCTGTACGAGCAGTACTTC.

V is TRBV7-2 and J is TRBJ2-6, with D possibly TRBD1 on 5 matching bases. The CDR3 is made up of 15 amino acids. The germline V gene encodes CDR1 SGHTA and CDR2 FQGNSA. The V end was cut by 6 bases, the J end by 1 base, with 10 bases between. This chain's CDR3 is CASSSRESGANVLTF. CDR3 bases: TGTGCCAGCAGTTCCAGGGAATCTGGGGCCAACGTCCTGACTTTC.

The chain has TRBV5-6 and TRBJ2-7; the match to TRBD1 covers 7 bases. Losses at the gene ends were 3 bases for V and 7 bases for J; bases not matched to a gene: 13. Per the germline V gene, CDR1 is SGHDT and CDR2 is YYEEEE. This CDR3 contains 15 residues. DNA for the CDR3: TGTGCCAGCAGCTGGGCAGGACAGGTGGTAAATGAGCAGTACTTC. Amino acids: CASSWAGQVVNEQYF.

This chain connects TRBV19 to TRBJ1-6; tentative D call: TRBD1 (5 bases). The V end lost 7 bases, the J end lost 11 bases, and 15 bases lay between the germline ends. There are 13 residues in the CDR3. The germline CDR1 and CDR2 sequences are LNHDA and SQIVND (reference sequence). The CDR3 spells CASTFGAFTPLHF. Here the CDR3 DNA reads TGTGCCAGTACCTTTGGGGCCTTTACACCCCTCCACTTT.

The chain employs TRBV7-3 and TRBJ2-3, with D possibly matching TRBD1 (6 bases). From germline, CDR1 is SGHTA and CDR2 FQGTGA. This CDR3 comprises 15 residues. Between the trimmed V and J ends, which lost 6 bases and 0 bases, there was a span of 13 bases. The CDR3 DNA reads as TGTGCCAGCAGGTTACAGGGATATAGCACAGATACGCAGTATTTT. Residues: CASRLQGYSTDTQYF.